Listed here are 29 T cell receptor beta chains from one sample, sequenced in a study of neurological immune-mediated disorders. TCRdb recomputed calls from the 5' RACE reads with MiXCR, one row per CDR3 protein. The table lists approximately 100,000 distinct CDR3 sequences, around 3.3% of them singletons. The source material was PBMCs. The receptors were gathered from a woman younger than 35 with multiple sclerosis.

Concerning this clonotype: Just one base apart from a much larger clone, this may be a read error. The genes are TRBV28 and TRBJ2-2; D gene ambiguous. The length of the CDR3 is 13 residues. In germline, CDR1 is MDHEN, CDR2 SYDVKM. CDR3 region: CGSSLSVGGELFF. The CDR3 DNA is TGTGGCAGCAGTTTATCCGTTGGCGGGGAGCTGTTTTTT.

This clonotype was observed many times. The chain links TRBV20-1 to TRBJ2-7; D unresolved. The V end lost 3 bases, the J end lost 6 bases, and 9 bases lay between the germline ends. Per the germline V gene, CDR1 is DFQATT and CDR2 is SNEGSKA (reference sequence). This CDR3 contains 11 residues. The CDR3 bases are TGCAGTGCTAGTATGAGTGCCGAGCAGTACTTC. Protein product: CSASMSAEQYF.

This clonotype was picked up a small number of times. The rearrangement uses TRBV7-2 and TRBJ1-6; D gene ambiguous. The CDR3 consists of 18 residues. Germline-derived CDR1 and CDR2 are SGHTA and FQGNSA. Trimming left V 3 bases short and J 0 bases short, with 15 bases between. DNA for the CDR3: TGTGCCAGCAGCTTCAGGCTCCAGGTGGCCTCCTATAATTCACCCCTCCACTTT. This encodes CASSFRLQVASYNSPLHF.

This clonotype was seen ten or more times. The rearrangement uses TRBV5-6 and TRBJ2-7; D unclear. Germline assignment: CDR1 SGHDT and CDR2 YYEEEE. There are 15 residues in the CDR3. Trimming left V 0 bases short and J 4 bases short, with 14 bases between. The CDR3 reads CASSLAFSGWYEQYF. CDR3 DNA sequence: TGTGCCAGCAGCTTGGCGTTTTCGGGTTGGTACGAGCAGTACTTC.

This clonotype was observed at least ten times. The V gene is TRBV27, the J gene TRBJ2-5; possible D gene TRBD2, 7 bases. Trimming cost V 3 bases and J 11 bases, with 16 bases left between them. The CDR3 spans 13 residues. Germline-derived CDR1 and CDR2 are MNHEY and SMNVEV (reference sequence). The CDR3 DNA follows: TGTGCCAGCAGTTTGGGGACTACAGGGAGTCAGTACTTC. Translating gives CASSLGTTGSQYF.

A remark on this clonotype: Being one base from a much bigger clone, this may be a read error. The V and J genes are TRBV20-1 and TRBJ1-4, with D maybe TRBD1 (5 bases). V was pared by 8 bases and J by 6 bases, with 16 bases between. In germline, CDR1 is DFQATT, CDR2 SNEGSKA (reference sequence). There are 13 residues in the CDR3. CDR3 DNA sequence: TGCAGTTCGGAGGACATGGGGCATGAAAAACTGTTTTTT. It codes for CSSEDMGHEKLFF.

This clonotype showed up many times. V is TRBV7-2 and J is TRBJ1-1, with 8 bases matching TRBD1. The CDR3 spans 13 residues. From germline, CDR1 is SGHTA and CDR2 FQGNSA. The V and J ends lost 5 bases and 5 bases, in that order; junction bases with no gene match: 4. CDR3 DNA: TGTGCCAGCAGCCGACAGGGGCGGACTGAAGCTTTCTTT. This encodes CASSRQGRTEAFF.

This clonotype was recorded many times. The V gene is TRBV27, the J gene TRBJ2-7, with a possible D match to TRBD2 (5 bases). The CDR3 runs to 14 residues. Germline values: CDR1 MNHEY, CDR2 SMNVEV (reference sequence). Trimming cost V 9 bases and J 5 bases, with 20 bases left between them. CDR3 DNA sequence: TGTGCCAGTCGGAGCGGATACCAACGCGACGAGCAGTACTTC. It encodes CASRSGYQRDEQYF.

This clonotype was seen ten or more times. This sequence joins TRBV28 and TRBJ2-7; perhaps TRBD2 as D (5 bases). The CDR3 covers 12 residues. Trimming cost V 8 bases and J 4 bases, with 12 bases left between them. Per germline, CDR1 MDHEN and CDR2 SYDVKM. The CDR3 reads CASGSSSYEQYF. The CDR3 DNA reads as TGTGCCAGCGGGAGTAGTTCTTACGAGCAGTACTTC.

This chain links TRBV6-2 or TRBV6-3 with TRBJ2-7, with TRBD1 matching over 7 bases. The CDR3 consists of 13 residues. V shed 6 bases and J 5 bases; nucleotides not matched to a gene: 7. CDR1 is MNHEY and CDR2 is SVGEGT in the germline V gene. For the CDR3, the DNA is TGTGCCAGCAGCGAGACAGGGAAAAACGAGCAGTACTTC. It yields the protein CASSETGKNEQYF.

This clonotype was seen at least ten times. CDR3 DNA sequence: TGCAGTGCAACTAGCTCCGATGAGCAGTTCTTC. Translated: CSATSSDEQFF. V usage is TRBV20-1 and J usage is TRBJ2-1, with D possibly matching TRBD2 (6 bases). V was pared by 6 bases and J by 8 bases, with 11 bases between. This CDR3 region has 11 residues. CDR1 is DFQATT and CDR2 is SNEGSKA in the germline V gene (reference sequence).

This clonotype was seen many times. The chain recombines TRBV7-9 with TRBJ2-5; 8 nucleotides align to TRBD1. The CDR3 consists of 17 residues. The V and J ends lost 7 bases and 2 bases, in that order; junction bases with no gene match: 15. CDR1 SEHNR and CDR2 FQNEAQ come from the germline V gene (reference sequence). The CDR3 sequence is CASTLISPGGFQETQYF. The DNA of the CDR3 is TGTGCCAGCACCCTGATCTCACCAGGGGGCTTTCAAGAGACCCAGTACTTC.

There are many counts of this clonotype. The chain carries TRBV7-2 and TRBJ2-3, with 7 positions matching TRBD2. The CDR3 consists of 16 residues. Trimming took 3 bases from V and 4 from J; bases not matched to a gene: 10. Germline V gene lookup returns CDR1 SGHTA and CDR2 FQGNSA. The DNA of the CDR3 is TGTGCCAGCAGCTTGGGGCCAGCGGGGAGCTCAGATACGCAGTATTTT. Translated: CASSLGPAGSSDTQYF.

This clonotype was recorded at least ten times. V and J are TRBV29-1 and TRBJ2-3; D is perhaps TRBD2 (5 bases). V was trimmed by 4 bases and J by 5 bases, leaving 7 bases between them. This CDR3 is 11 amino acids long. Germline assignment: CDR1 SQVTM and CDR2 ANQGSEA. The CDR3 loop reads CSVGGLDTQYF. DNA for the CDR3: TGCAGCGTTGGAGGGTTAGATACGCAGTATTTT.

The sample holds many counts of this clonotype. The rearrangement joins TRBV6-2 or TRBV6-3 to TRBJ1-5; weak D call: TRBD1 (5 bases). Trimming shortened V by 8 bases and J by 10 bases, and 21 bases separated the two germline ends. The germline V gene has CDR1 MNHEY and CDR2 SVGEGT. The CDR3 spans 14 residues. The CDR3, as DNA: TGTGCCAGCGTCCCGGGACTCCCTCCGTACCCCCAGCATTTT. It translates to CASVPGLPPYPQHF.

Comment on this clonotype: This may stem from a read error, because a much larger clone lies one nucleotide away. V is TRBV29-1 and J is TRBJ2-7; 7 bases map to TRBD2. Germline assignment: CDR1 SQVTM and CDR2 ANQGSEA. J lost 3 bases, V lost 2 bases, and 7 bases had no gene match. CDR3 length: 14 residues. The CDR3 spells CSVELPRGGYEQYF. Written as DNA, the CDR3 is TGCAGCGTTGAACTTCCCCGCGGGGGCTACGAGCAGTACTTC.

This chain connects TRBV7-6 to TRBJ1-4; TRBD1 aligns across 7 bases. This CDR3 has 14 amino acids. Trimming cost V 1 base and J 8 bases; bases outside gene matches: 4. CDR1 and CDR2 from the germline V gene are SGHVS and FNYEAQ. The CDR3 DNA is TGTGCCAGCAGCTTAGGAGGGGGCGGAGAAAAACTGTTTTTT. This gives the protein CASSLGGGGEKLFF.

This clonotype was counted at least ten times. This chain joins TRBV6-1 and TRBJ1-5; D unresolved. From germline, CDR1 is MNHNS and CDR2 SASEGT. The CDR3 has 13 amino acids. V was shortened by 7 bases and J by 0 bases, with 7 bases between the two germline ends. In DNA form, the CDR3 reads TGTGCCAGCATCCTGAGTAGCAATCAGCCCCAGCATTTT. Protein: CASILSSNQPQHF.

This clonotype was observed many times. This sequence joins TRBV3-1 and TRBJ1-2; 10 bases match TRBD1. The germline gives CDR1 LGHDT, CDR2 YNNKEL (reference sequence). Trimming took 4 bases from V and 2 from J; bases not matched to a gene: 7. The CDR3 has 16 amino acids. CDR3 sequence reads: CASSPLSGQGNYGYTF. DNA of the CDR3: TGTGCCAGCAGCCCACTTTCGGGACAGGGGAACTATGGCTACACCTTC.

This clonotype was seen repeatedly, ten times or more. V usage is TRBV9 and J usage is TRBJ1-3; possibly TRBD1 for D (6 bases). This CDR3 contains 15 residues. V was trimmed by 0 bases and J by 4 bases, leaving 11 bases between them. Germline lookup yields CDR1 SGDLS and CDR2 YYNGEE. The CDR3 reads CASSVAQGTGNTIYF. CDR3 in DNA: TGTGCCAGCAGCGTAGCTCAGGGGACGGGAAACACCATATATTTT.

In its sample, this clonotype was seen many times. V usage is TRBV7-6 and J usage is TRBJ2-1; 7 nucleotides agree with TRBD2. The CDR3 is 14 amino acids. V was pared by 3 bases and J by 3 bases, with 2 bases of the junction left unmatched. Germline CDR1 is SGHVS and CDR2 is FNYEAQ. The CDR3 sequence: CASSLGGNYNEQFF. The CDR3 coding sequence is TGTGCCAGCAGCTTGGGGGGGAACTACAATGAGCAGTTCTTC.

This clonotype was picked up many times. J is TRBJ1-5 and V is TRBV6-6, with unresolved D. With 1 base removed from V and 11 bases from J, the gap between germline ends came to 6 bases. The CDR3 is 11 amino acids. In germline, CDR1 is MNHNY, CDR2 SVGAGI (reference sequence). The CDR3 region is CASSYFEAQHF. The CDR3 nucleotides read TGTGCCAGCAGTTACTTTGAGGCCCAGCATTTT.

V is TRBV11-3 and J is TRBJ2-5, with TRBD2 as a possible D gene (6 bases). The V and J ends lost 1 base and 4 bases respectively, with 16 bases between them. The CDR3 totals 16 residues. The germline gives CDR1 SGHNT, CDR2 YENEEA. In DNA form, the CDR3 reads TGTGCCAGCAGCTTAGGCGGCACAACGGAGGGAGAGACCCAGTACTTC. Its protein is CASSLGGTTEGETQYF.

This clonotype showed up many times. The chain is built from TRBV6-2 or TRBV6-3 and TRBJ2-1, with 9 positions matching TRBD2. Looked up from germline, CDR1 is MNHEY and CDR2 is SVGEGT. V was clipped by 4 bases and J by 5 bases; unmatched bases: 6. CDR3 length: 15 amino acids. The CDR3 nucleotides read TGTGCCAGCAGTTCCGGACTAGCGTGGAACAATGAGCAGTTCTTC. Its translation: CASSSGLAWNNEQFF.

This clonotype was seen at least ten times. The V gene is TRBV5-6, the J gene TRBJ1-2; D is ambiguous. V was clipped by 4 bases and J by 4 bases, with 14 bases between them. Germline lookup yields CDR1 SGHDT and CDR2 YYEEEE. The CDR3 extends over 14 amino acids. CDR3 coding DNA: TGTGCCAGCAGCCTCGGAGGTTTTGGCTATGGCTACACCTTC. It yields the protein CASSLGGFGYGYTF.

This clonotype occurred a few times. The V call is TRBV5-1, the J call TRBJ1-1, with a tentative D call TRBD1 (6 bases). CDR1 and CDR2 (germline): SGHRS, YFSETQ. V lost 0 bases, J lost 5 bases, and 11 bases lay in between. This CDR3 comprises 14 residues. The DNA for the CDR3 is TGCGCCAGCAGCTTGGTTGGGGGCCAAACTGAAGCTTTCTTT. Its protein product is CASSLVGGQTEAFF.

This clonotype was detected many times. The rearrangement links TRBV3-1 to TRBJ2-4; 10 positions agree with TRBD2. Per the germline V gene, CDR1 is LGHDT and CDR2 is YNNKEL (reference sequence). This CDR3 region has 13 residues. Trimming removed 2 bases from V and 10 bases from J; junction bases left unmatched: 2. The CDR3 spells CASSQRTSGIQYF. The CDR3 DNA sequence: TGTGCCAGCAGCCAACGGACTAGCGGTATTCAGTACTTC.

This clonotype was seen ten or more times. The chain uses TRBV20-1 and TRBJ2-3; D perhaps matches TRBD2 (5 bases). Germline CDR1 is DFQATT and CDR2 is SNEGSKA (reference sequence). With 6 bases removed from V and 1 base from J, the gap between germline ends came to 14 bases. The CDR3 covers 14 residues. CDR3 nucleotides: TGCAGTGCCGGTAGCGCGACCGGCACAGATACGCAGTATTTT. This translates into CSAGSATGTDTQYF.

The table lists this clonotype with many counts. The gene calls are TRBV5-6 and TRBJ1-2, with D maybe TRBD1 (6 bases). CDR3 length: 15 amino acids. Germline V lookup: CDR1 SGHDT, CDR2 YYEEEE. Trimming removed 3 bases at V and 8 bases at J, with 20 bases between. The CDR3 here is CASSSKTGIVGGYTF. CDR3 nucleotide sequence: TGTGCCAGCAGCTCCAAAACAGGGATTGTTGGCGGCTACACCTTC.